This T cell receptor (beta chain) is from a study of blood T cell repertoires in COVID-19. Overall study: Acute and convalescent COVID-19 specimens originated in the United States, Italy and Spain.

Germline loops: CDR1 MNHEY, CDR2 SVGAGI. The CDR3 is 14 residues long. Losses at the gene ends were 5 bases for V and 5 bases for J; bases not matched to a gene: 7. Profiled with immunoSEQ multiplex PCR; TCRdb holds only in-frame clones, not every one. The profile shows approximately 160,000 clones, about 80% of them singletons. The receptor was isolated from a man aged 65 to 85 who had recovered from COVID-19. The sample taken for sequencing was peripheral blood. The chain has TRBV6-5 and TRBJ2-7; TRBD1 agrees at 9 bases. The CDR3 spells CASSSGTGNHEQYF. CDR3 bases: TGTGCCAGCAGTAGCGGGACAGGGAACCACGAGCAGTACTTC.